The entry that follows covers one T cell receptor (beta chain) sequence. The V and J ends lost 4 bases and 8 bases, in that order; junction bases with no gene match: 10. CDR1 is SGHTA, CDR2 FQGTGA, per germline. CDR3 length: 15 residues. The data stem from a study of technical replicates of blood from a few donors. Clones were sequenced by immunoSEQ multiplex PCR, and TCRdb holds only the in-frame ones, with some missing. The table records tens of thousands of clones, about 92% of them present only once. Material for sequencing was T cells isolated from PBMCs. The rearrangement links TRBV7-3 to TRBJ2-1, with 8 bases fitting TRBD1. The receptor was isolated from a human donor in good health. CDR3 DNA sequence: TGTGCCAGCAGCTCCCTAGGACAGGGTGGGGATGAGCAGTTCTTC. This gives the protein CASSSLGQGGDEQFF.